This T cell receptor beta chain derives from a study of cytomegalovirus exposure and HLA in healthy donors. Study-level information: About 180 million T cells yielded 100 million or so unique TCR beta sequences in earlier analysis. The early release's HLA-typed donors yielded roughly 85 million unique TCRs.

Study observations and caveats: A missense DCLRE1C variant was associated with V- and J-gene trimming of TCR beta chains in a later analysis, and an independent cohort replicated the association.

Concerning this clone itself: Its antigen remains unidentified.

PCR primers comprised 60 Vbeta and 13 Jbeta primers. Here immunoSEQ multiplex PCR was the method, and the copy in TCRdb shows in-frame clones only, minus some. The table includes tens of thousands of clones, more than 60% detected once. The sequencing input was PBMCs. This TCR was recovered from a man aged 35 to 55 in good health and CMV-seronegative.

CDR3 sequence (DNA): TGCGCCAGCAGCGAGACAGGGCGCATTGAAGCTTTCTTT. Translating gives CASSETGRIEAFF. This chain links TRBV5-1 with TRBJ1-1, with TRBD1 matching over 7 bases. The CDR3 spans 13 residues. Germline trimming cut 4 bases from V and 7 bases from J; bases unmatched to any gene: 7. The V gene's germline CDR1 is SGHRS and CDR2 YFSETQ.